Listed here are 7 T cell receptor beta chains from one sample, sequenced in a study of blood T cell repertoires in COVID-19. TCRdb keeps only in-frame clones here, not all; method: immunoSEQ multiplex PCR. Altogether tens of thousands of clones are present, roughly 89% being singletons, with the ten largest covering approximately 1.9%. The sequencing input was peripheral blood. The receptors were sampled from a man aged 25 to 40 with acute or convalescent COVID-19.

This clone was seen a single time. The chain recombines TRBV5-1 with TRBJ1-1, with 8 positions matching TRBD1. Trimming took 4 bases from V and 6 from J; bases not matched to a gene: 8. The CDR3 is 14 residues long. Germline V gives CDR1 SGHRS, CDR2 YFSETQ. The chain's CDR3 is CASSPGQEIAEAFF. The CDR3 DNA sequence: TGCGCCAGCAGCCCGGGACAGGAGATTGCTGAAGCTTTCTTT.

The chain employs TRBV7-3 and TRBJ2-1; 8 bases map to TRBD2. The length of the CDR3 is 15 residues. CDR1 SGHTA and CDR2 FQGTGA come from the germline V gene. Trimming at V came to 3 bases and at J to 4 bases, leaving 5 bases not matched to a gene. The CDR3 region is CASSFSGTTYNEQFF. The CDR3 bases are TGTGCCAGCAGCTTTAGCGGGACTACTTACAATGAGCAGTTCTTC.

This chain uses TRBV6-5 with TRBJ2-2; 10 bases align to TRBD1. Germline values: CDR1 MNHEY, CDR2 SVGAGI. This CDR3 is 15 amino acids long. V trimming: 6 bases; J trimming: 5 bases; junction bases outside the gene matches: 6. The CDR3 region has the DNA TGTGCCAGCAGAGGGGACAGGGGTTGGACCGGGGAGCTGTTTTTT. Residues: CASRGDRGWTGELFF.

V gene TRBV12-3 or TRBV12-4 combines with J gene TRBJ2-1, with 7 positions matching TRBD1. J gave up 1 base and V 10 bases, and 4 bases lay outside the gene matches. The CDR3 loop spans 13 amino acids. The CDR3 region has the DNA TGTGCCACCTCGACAGGGTCCTACAATGAGCAGTTCTTC. Its protein product is CATSTGSYNEQFF.

In regard to this clone: At one end the junction does not follow the germline gene, possibly because of a read error. The chain is built from TRBV20-1 and TRBJ2-1; the match to TRBD2 covers 10 bases. Germline V gives CDR1 DFQATT, CDR2 SNEGSKA (reference sequence). This CDR3 is 15 amino acids long. CDR3 sequence reads: CSASMVAGGYDEQFF. The CDR3 nucleotides are TGCAGTGCTAGTATGGTAGCGGGAGGCTACGATGAGCAGTTCTTC.

This chain uses TRBV27 with TRBJ2-1; 12 nucleotides match TRBD2. This CDR3 is built from 16 residues. Looked up from germline, CDR1 is MNHEY and CDR2 is SMNVEV (reference sequence). The ends lost 3 bases at V and 10 bases at J; junction bases unmatched: 10. The CDR3 region has the DNA TGTGCCAGCAGTTTCGGGACTAGCGGGTTGGTAGAAGAGCAGTTCTTC. This sequence encodes CASSFGTSGLVEEQFF.

The V gene is TRBV5-8, the J gene TRBJ2-3, with D possibly TRBD2 on 5 matching bases. The V end was cut by 3 bases, the J end by 6 bases, with 20 bases between. CDR3 length: 16 amino acids. CDR1 and CDR2 (germline): SGHTS, YDEGEE. The CDR3 nucleotides are TGTGCCAGCAGCTCCGGACTTTCCTTACGTGTCGATACGCAGTATTTT. It yields the protein CASSSGLSLRVDTQYF. Full variable domain (rest looked up from reference TRBV5-8 and TRBJ2-3): EAGVTQSPTHLIKTRGQQATLRCSPISGHTSVYWYQQALGLGLQFLLWYDEGEERNRGNFPPRFSGRQFPNYSSELNVNALELEDSALYLCASSSGLSLRVDTQYFGPGTRLTVL.